The 21 T cell receptor beta chains below were found in one sample sequenced in a study of cytomegalovirus exposure and HLA in healthy donors. 60 Vbeta and 13 Jbeta primers were used in PCR. This table comes from immunoSEQ multiplex PCR, and its TCRdb copy is limited to in-frame clones, with some not included. Of around 150,000 clones in the sample, 76% were seen once. Source material: PBMCs. Receptor source: a woman in her 40s in good health and CMV-seronegative.

The gene calls are TRBV6-5 and TRBJ1-2, with 7 nucleotides matching TRBD1. CDR1 is MNHEY and CDR2 is SVGAGI in the germline V gene. The V and J ends lost 0 bases and 7 bases, in that order; junction bases with no gene match: 11. The CDR3 sequence is 16 residues long. The DNA for the CDR3 is TGTGCCAGCAGTTACTCGATCCTCCAGGGGGGAGGTGGCTACACCTTC. Protein product: CASSYSILQGGGGYTF.

V usage is TRBV2 and J usage is TRBJ2-7; D unresolved. Looked up from germline, CDR1 is SNHLY and CDR2 is FYNNEI. This CDR3 region has 14 residues. Trimming removed 2 bases at V and 1 base at J, with 9 bases between. In DNA, the CDR3 is TGTGCCAGCAGTGAACTTGCCGGTTCCTACGAGCAGTACTTC. Its translation is CASSELAGSYEQYF.

This chain links TRBV19 with TRBJ1-2, with D maybe TRBD1 (5 bases). Trimming shortened V by 5 bases and J by 4 bases, and 20 bases separated the two germline ends. Germline assignment: CDR1 LNHDA and CDR2 SQIVND (reference sequence). This CDR3 region has 16 residues. The CDR3, as DNA: TGTGCCAGTAGTTTTACCTTCCTCGACAGCCTCTATGGCTACACCTTC. Amino acids: CASSFTFLDSLYGYTF.

This sequence joins TRBV4-1 and TRBJ2-1, with 7 nucleotides matching TRBD2. Germline lookup yields CDR1 MGHRA and CDR2 YSYEKL. Trimming cost V 0 bases and J 9 bases; bases outside gene matches: 5. This CDR3 comprises 14 residues. In nucleotides, the CDR3 is TGCGCCAGCAGCCAAGATGAGGGAGGGCGTGAGCAGTTCTTC. Amino acids: CASSQDEGGREQFF.

The rearrangement joins TRBV29-1 to TRBJ2-6, with 9 positions matching TRBD1. Per germline, CDR1 SQVTM and CDR2 ANQGSEA. V was clipped by 6 bases and J by 4 bases; unmatched bases: 7. CDR3 length: 15 amino acids. CDR3 bases: TGCAGCGTGGGGGGGACAGGGTTAGGGGCCAACGTCCTGACTTTC. Protein sequence: CSVGGTGLGANVLTF.

This clone has just one count. As DNA, the CDR3 is TGTGCCAGCAGCTCGCCAGGCATAATAACTGGGGCCAACGTCCTGACTTTC. Translating it yields CASSSPGIITGANVLTF. V is TRBV7-9 and J is TRBJ2-6; D gene unclear. The CDR3 spans 17 residues. V dropped 4 bases and J dropped 2 bases, with 15 bases sitting between them. Germline V gives CDR1 SEHNR, CDR2 FQNEAQ (reference sequence).

This clone has a single count. The chain combines TRBV27 with TRBJ1-2; D ambiguous. Trimming pared 7 bases from V and 2 bases from J, leaving 17 bases between. The CDR3 length is 15 residues. Per the germline V gene, CDR1 is MNHEY and CDR2 is SMNVEV (reference sequence). CDR3 DNA sequence: TGTGCCAGCACCGACAAGCGGAAAGGGAACTATGGCTACACCTTC. Its protein is CASTDKRKGNYGYTF.

Here the CDR3 reads CASSLGGPAGGDTQYF. The DNA of the CDR3 is TGTGCCAGCAGCTTAGGAGGGCCAGCGGGGGGGGATACGCAGTATTTT. The chain links TRBV7-2 to TRBJ2-3; 10 bases match TRBD2. This CDR3 is built from 16 residues. Germline V lookup: CDR1 SGHTA, CDR2 FQGNSA. V gave up 1 base and J gave up 6 bases; unmatched junction bases: 7.

The chain employs TRBV6-1 and TRBJ1-1, with D perhaps matching TRBD1 (5 bases). Germline CDR1 reads MNHNS; CDR2 reads SASEGT. The length of the CDR3 is 13 residues. V dropped 3 bases and J dropped 0 bases, with 5 bases sitting between them. The CDR3 nucleotides are TGTGCCAGCAGTGAGACAGTGAACACTGAAGCTTTCTTT. Residues: CASSETVNTEAFF.

This clone has just one count. This chain links TRBV29-1 with TRBJ2-3; D perhaps matches TRBD2 (7 bases). V lost 6 bases, J lost 3 bases, and 13 bases lay in between. Per the germline V gene, CDR1 is SQVTM and CDR2 is ANQGSEA. The CDR3 has 13 amino acids. CDR3 protein: CSVRGGRTDTQYF. CDR3 nucleotide sequence: TGCAGCGTAAGGGGGGGGAGAACAGATACGCAGTATTTT.

The chain has TRBV4-2 and TRBJ1-2; 9 nucleotides align to TRBD1. V was pared by 2 bases and J by 11 bases, with 6 bases of the junction left unmatched. The CDR3 runs 13 residues. Germline V lookup: CDR1 LGHNA, CDR2 YNFKEQ. The CDR3 is CASSQTGQGTYTF. CDR3 bases: TGTGCCAGCAGCCAAACAGGACAGGGGACTTACACCTTC.

The CDR3: CASSISGGAVDTQYF. In nucleotides, the CDR3 is TGTGCCAGTAGTATTAGCGGGGGGGCGGTAGATACGCAGTATTTT. This chain uses TRBV19 with TRBJ2-3; 11 bases match TRBD2. Germline CDR1 reads LNHDA; CDR2 reads SQIVND (reference sequence). This CDR3 region has 15 residues. V was clipped by 3 bases and J by 5 bases; unmatched bases: 4.

The chain employs TRBV2 and TRBJ2-7; D possibly corresponds to TRBD2 (7 bases). The CDR3 contains 15 residues. The ends were cut back, 3 bases at V and 2 bases at J, with 14 bases in the middle. The germline gives CDR1 SNHLY, CDR2 FYNNEI. The CDR3 sequence is CASSDPGGGAYEQYF. DNA for the CDR3: TGTGCCAGCAGTGACCCGGGGGGCGGAGCCTACGAGCAGTACTTC.

The chain combines TRBV6-1 with TRBJ1-4, with a possible D match to TRBD1 (5 bases). V lost 6 bases, J lost 8 bases, and 16 bases lay in between. The CDR3 contains 14 residues. Germline CDR1 reads MNHNS; CDR2 reads SASEGT. CDR3 nucleotide sequence: TGTGCCAGCAGCCTAGGTGGAGGGGAAGAAAAACTGTTTTTT. Translated: CASSLGGGEEKLFF.

V usage is TRBV19 and J usage is TRBJ1-3; the D is unclear. CDR1 is LNHDA and CDR2 is SQIVND in the germline V gene (reference sequence). Deletions cut 8 bases from V and 0 bases from J, with 14 bases between. This CDR3 is 15 amino acids long. CDR3 DNA sequence: TGTGCCAGTGGGGAGGACCGTGACTCTGGAAACACCATATATTTT. Encoded protein: CASGEDRDSGNTIYF.

The chain recombines TRBV27 with TRBJ2-5; a weak D match, TRBD1 (6 bases). Between the trimmed V and J ends, which lost 0 bases and 0 bases, there was a span of 14 bases. The CDR3 runs 17 residues. Germline CDR1 reads MNHEY; CDR2 reads SMNVEV (reference sequence). The CDR3 loop is CASSLSNPDRNQETQYF. The CDR3 region has the DNA TGTGCCAGCAGTTTATCGAATCCAGACAGGAACCAAGAGACCCAGTACTTC.

This chain connects TRBV28 to TRBJ1-2; TRBD1 aligns across 8 bases. From germline, CDR1 is MDHEN and CDR2 SYDVKM. This CDR3 has 13 residues. The junction had 5 bases not matched to a gene; V was cut back by 4 bases and J by 7 bases. Written as DNA, the CDR3 is TGTGCCAGCAGTTCTGGACAGGGAGCTGGCTACACCTTC. It is translated as CASSSGQGAGYTF.

The chain joins TRBV7-8 to TRBJ1-5; D perhaps matches TRBD1 (5 bases). This CDR3 has 13 amino acids. V dropped 5 bases and J dropped 7 bases, with 12 bases sitting between them. Germline V gives CDR1 SGHVS, CDR2 FQNEAQ. The CDR3 is CASSPNGGQPQHF. CDR3 nucleotides: TGTGCCAGCAGCCCGAATGGGGGGCAGCCCCAGCATTTT.

The chain employs TRBV4-1 and TRBJ2-1; D unclear. The V end was cut by 0 bases, the J end by 6 bases, with 9 bases between. The CDR3 runs to 14 residues. Germline assignment: CDR1 MGHRA and CDR2 YSYEKL. In nucleotides, the CDR3 is TGCGCCAGCAGCCAAGATCGAGGTGGCAATGAGCAGTTCTTC. Its translation: CASSQDRGGNEQFF.

This clone has a handful of counts. The rearrangement joins TRBV4-1 to TRBJ1-2; D uncertain. V was shortened by 0 bases and J by 6 bases, with 5 bases between the two germline ends. The CDR3 is 12 amino acids. Germline values: CDR1 MGHRA, CDR2 YSYEKL. This CDR3 is CASSQERDGYTF. The CDR3 DNA follows: TGCGCCAGCAGCCAAGAGAGGGATGGCTACACCTTC.

The genes are TRBV5-1 and TRBJ1-2; D not resolved. V lost 0 bases, J lost 4 bases, and 7 bases lay in between. The CDR3 extends over 13 amino acids. Germline V gives CDR1 SGHRS, CDR2 YFSETQ. This CDR3 is CASSLGQVYGYTF. Here the CDR3 DNA reads TGCGCCAGCAGCTTGGGTCAGGTCTATGGCTACACCTTC. Full variable domain (remainder filled in from reference TRBV5-1 and TRBJ1-2): KAGVTQTPRYLIKTRGQQVTLSCSPISGHRSVSWYQQTPGQGLQFLFEYFSETQRNKGNFPGRFSGRQFSNSRSEMNVSTLELGDSALYLCASSLGQVYGYTFGSGTRLTVV.